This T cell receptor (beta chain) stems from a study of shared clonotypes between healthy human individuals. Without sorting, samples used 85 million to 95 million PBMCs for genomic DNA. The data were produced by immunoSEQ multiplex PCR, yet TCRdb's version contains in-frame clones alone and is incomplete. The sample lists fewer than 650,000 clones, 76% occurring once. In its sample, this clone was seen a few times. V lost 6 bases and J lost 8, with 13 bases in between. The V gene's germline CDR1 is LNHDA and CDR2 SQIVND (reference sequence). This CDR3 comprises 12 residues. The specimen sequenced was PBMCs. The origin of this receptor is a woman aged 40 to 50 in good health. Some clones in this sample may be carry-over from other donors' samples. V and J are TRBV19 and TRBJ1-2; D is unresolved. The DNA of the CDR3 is TGTGCCAGTAGGCGGGTGGCAGGCGGCTACACCTTC. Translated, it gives CASRRVAGGYTF.